The present TCR beta chain was sequenced within a study of CD8 T cells in Susac syndrome. General observations from the study: As the study acknowledged, the number of individuals who were part of its TCR sequencing and HLA analysis was relatively small.

The CDR3 runs to 15 residues. The V segment lost 4 bases and the J segment 2 bases; nucleotides outside the gene matches: 1. In germline, CDR1 is SGHVS, CDR2 FNYEAQ. Random hexamers were used to reverse transcribe roughly 0.45 to 1 ug of RNA. TCRdb redid the calling of the immunoSEQ multiplex PCR reads with MiXCR, one entry per CDR3 protein. The sample consists of about 76,000 distinct CDR3 sequences, 80% to 95% of them appearing once. As for this clonotype: The target antigen is unknown.

The chain links TRBV7-6 to TRBJ2-3, with TRBD2 matching 12 bases. The sample consisted of CD8+ T cells from PBMCs. The receptor was derived from a human donor with Susac syndrome. The CDR3 DNA reads TGTGCCAGCAGCTGGACTAGCGGGAACACAGATACGCAGTATTTT. Translated, it gives CASSWTSGNTDTQYF.